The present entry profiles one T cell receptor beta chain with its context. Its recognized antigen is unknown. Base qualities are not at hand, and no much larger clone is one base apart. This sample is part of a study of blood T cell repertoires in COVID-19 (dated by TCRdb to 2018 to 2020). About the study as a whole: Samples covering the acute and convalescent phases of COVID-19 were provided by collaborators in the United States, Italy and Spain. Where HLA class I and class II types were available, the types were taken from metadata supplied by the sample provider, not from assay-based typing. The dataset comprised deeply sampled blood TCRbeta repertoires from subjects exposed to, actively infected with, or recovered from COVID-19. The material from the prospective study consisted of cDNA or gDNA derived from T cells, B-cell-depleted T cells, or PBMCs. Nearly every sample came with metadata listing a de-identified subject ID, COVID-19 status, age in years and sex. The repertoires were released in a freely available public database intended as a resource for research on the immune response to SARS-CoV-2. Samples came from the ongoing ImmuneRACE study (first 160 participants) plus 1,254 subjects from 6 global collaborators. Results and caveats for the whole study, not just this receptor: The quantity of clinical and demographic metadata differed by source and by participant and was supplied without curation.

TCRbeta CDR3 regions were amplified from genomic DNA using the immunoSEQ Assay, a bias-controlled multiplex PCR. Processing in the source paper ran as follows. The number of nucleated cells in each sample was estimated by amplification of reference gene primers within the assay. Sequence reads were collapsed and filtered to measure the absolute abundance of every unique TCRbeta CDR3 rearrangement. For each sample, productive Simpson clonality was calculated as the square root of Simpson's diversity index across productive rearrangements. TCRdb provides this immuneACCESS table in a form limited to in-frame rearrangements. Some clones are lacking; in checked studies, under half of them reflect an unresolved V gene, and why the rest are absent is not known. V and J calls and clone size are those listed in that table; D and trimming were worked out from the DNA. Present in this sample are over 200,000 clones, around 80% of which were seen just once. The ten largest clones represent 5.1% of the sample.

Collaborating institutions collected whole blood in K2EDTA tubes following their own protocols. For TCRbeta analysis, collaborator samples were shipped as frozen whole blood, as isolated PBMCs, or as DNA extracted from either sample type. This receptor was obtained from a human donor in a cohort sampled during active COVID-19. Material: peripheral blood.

Here is the DNA: TGTGCCAGCAGTTATCGGGGACTAGCGGGAGATACGCAGTATTTT. Translated, it reads CASSYRGLAGDTQYF. The rearrangement joined TRBV6-5 to TRBJ2-3; 12 junctional bases match TRBD2. From the cysteine through the phenylalanine, the CDR3 covers 15 amino acids. CDR3 DNA only is kept here, 45 bases in frame from base 1. The germline V gene specifies MNHEY as CDR1 and SVGAGI as CDR2. Germline trimming amounts to 3 bases on V and 5 bases on J, with 3 as the count of junction bases outside the gene matches.